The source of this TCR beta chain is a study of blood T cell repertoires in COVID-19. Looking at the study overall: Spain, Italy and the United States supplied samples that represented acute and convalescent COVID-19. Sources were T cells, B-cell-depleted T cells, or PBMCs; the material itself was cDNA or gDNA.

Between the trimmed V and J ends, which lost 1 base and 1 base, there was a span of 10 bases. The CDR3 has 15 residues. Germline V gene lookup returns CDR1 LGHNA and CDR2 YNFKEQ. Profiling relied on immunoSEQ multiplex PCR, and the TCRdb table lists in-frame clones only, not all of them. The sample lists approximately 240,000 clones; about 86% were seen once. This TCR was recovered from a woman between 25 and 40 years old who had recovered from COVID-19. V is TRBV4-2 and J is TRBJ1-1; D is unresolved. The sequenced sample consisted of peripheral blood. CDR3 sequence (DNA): TGTGCCAGCAGCCAAGTAGAAGGCGGGAACACTGAAGCTTTCTTT. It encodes CASSQVEGGNTEAFF.